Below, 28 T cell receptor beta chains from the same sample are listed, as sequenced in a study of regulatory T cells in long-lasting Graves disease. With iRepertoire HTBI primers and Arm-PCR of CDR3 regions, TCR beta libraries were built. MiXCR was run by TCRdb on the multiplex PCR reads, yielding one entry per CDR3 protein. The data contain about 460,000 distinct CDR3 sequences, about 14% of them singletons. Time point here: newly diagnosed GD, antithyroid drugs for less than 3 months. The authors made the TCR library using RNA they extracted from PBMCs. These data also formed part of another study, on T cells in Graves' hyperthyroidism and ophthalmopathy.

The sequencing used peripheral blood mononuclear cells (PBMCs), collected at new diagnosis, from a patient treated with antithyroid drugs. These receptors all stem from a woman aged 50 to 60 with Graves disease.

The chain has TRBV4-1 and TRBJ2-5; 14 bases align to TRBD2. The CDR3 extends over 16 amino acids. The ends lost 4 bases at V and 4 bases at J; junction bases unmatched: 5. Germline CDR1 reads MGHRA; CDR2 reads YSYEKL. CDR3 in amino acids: CASSPEGLAGVETQYF. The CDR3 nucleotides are TGCGCCAGCAGCCCGGAGGGACTAGCGGGAGTAGAGACCCAGTACTTC.

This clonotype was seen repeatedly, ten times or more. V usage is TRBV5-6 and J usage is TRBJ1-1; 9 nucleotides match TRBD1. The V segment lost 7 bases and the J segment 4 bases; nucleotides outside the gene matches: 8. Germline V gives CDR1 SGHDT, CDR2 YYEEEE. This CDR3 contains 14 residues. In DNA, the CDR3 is TGTGCCAGCCGTGGGACAGGGTGGGGCACTGAAGCTTTCTTT. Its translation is CASRGTGWGTEAFF.

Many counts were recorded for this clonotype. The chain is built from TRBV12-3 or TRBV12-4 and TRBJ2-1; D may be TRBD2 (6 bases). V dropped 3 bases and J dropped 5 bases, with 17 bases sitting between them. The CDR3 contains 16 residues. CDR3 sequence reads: CASSLLSGTQNNEQFF. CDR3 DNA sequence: TGTGCCAGCAGTTTGCTTTCCGGGACTCAAAACAATGAGCAGTTCTTC.

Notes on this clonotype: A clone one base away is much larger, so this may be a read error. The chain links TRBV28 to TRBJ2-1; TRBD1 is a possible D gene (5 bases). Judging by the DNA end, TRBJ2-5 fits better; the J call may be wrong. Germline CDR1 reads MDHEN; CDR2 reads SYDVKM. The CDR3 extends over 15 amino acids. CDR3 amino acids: CANSGAQGRIETQYF. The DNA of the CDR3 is TGTGCCAACAGTGGGGCGCAGGGTAGGATAGAGACCCAGTACTTC.

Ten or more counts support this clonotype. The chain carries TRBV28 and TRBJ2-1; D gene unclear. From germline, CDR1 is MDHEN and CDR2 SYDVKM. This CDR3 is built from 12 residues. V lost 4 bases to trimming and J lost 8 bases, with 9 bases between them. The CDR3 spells CASSSPADEQFF. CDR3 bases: TGTGCCAGCAGTTCCCCGGCGGATGAGCAGTTCTTC. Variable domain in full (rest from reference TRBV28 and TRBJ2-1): DVKVTQSSRYLVKRTGEKVFLECVQDMDHENMFWYRQDPGLGLRLIYFSYDVKMKEKGDIPEGYSVSREKKERFSLILESASTNQTSMYLCASSSPADEQFFGPGTRLTVL.

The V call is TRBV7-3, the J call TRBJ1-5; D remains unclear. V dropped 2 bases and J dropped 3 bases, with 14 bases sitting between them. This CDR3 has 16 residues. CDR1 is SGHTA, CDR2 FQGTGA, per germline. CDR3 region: CASSLGFGLDNQPQHF. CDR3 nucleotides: TGTGCCAGCAGCTTAGGTTTCGGGCTGGACAATCAGCCCCAGCATTTT.

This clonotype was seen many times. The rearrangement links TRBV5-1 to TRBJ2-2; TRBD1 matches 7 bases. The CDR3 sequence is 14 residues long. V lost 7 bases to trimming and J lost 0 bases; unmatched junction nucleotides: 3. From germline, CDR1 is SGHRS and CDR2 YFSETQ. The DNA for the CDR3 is TGCGCCAGCGGAGGACAGGCGAACACCGGGGAGCTGTTTTTT. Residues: CASGGQANTGELFF.

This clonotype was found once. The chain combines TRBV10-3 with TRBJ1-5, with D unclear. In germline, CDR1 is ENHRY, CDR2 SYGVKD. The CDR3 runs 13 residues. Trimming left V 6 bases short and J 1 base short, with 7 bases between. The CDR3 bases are TGTGCCATCAGAAATATGAGCAATCAGCCCCAGCATTTT. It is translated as CAIRNMSNQPQHF.

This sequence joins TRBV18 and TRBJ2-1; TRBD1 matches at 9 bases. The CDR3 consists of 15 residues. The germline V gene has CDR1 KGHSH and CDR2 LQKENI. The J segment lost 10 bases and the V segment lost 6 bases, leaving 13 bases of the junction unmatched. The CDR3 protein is CASSPYGQGQGEQFF. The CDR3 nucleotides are TGTGCCAGCTCCCCTTATGGACAGGGGCAAGGAGAGCAGTTCTTC.

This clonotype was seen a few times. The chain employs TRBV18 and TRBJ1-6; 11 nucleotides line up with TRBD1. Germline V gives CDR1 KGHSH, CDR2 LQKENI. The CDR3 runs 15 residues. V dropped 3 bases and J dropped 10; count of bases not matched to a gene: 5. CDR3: CASSPGTGGRSPLHF. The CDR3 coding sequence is TGTGCCAGCTCACCTGGGACAGGGGGACGCTCACCCCTCCACTTT.

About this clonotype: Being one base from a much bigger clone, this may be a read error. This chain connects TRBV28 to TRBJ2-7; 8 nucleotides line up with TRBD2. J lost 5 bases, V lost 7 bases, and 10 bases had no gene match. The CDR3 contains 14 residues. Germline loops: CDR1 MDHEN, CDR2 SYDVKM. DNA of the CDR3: TGTGCCAGCAAGAAACCAGGACTAGCCGACGAGCAGTACTTC. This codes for CASKKPGLADEQYF.

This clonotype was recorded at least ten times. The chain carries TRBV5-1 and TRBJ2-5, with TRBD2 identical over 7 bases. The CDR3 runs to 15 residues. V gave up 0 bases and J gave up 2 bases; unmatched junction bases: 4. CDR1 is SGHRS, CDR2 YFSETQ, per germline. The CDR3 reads CASSLEGTMQETQYF. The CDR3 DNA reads TGCGCCAGCAGCTTGGAAGGGACTATGCAAGAGACCCAGTACTTC.

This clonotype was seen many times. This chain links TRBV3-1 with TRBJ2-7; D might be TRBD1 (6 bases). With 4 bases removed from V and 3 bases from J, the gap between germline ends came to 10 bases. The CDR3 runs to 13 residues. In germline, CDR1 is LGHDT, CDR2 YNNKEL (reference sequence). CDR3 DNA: TGTGCCAGCAGCCCCCGGACAGTCTACGAGCAGTACTTC. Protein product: CASSPRTVYEQYF.

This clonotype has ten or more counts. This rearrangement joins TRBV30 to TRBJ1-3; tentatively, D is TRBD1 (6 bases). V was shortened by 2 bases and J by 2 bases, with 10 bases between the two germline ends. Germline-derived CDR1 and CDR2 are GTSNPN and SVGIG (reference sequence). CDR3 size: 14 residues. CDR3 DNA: TGTGCCTGGAGTAGGCCAGGGGCTGGAAACACCATATATTTT. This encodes CAWSRPGAGNTIYF.

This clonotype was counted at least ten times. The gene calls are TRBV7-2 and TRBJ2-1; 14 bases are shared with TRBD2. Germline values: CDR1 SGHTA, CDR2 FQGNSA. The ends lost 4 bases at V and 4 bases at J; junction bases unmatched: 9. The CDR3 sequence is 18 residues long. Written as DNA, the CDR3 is TGTGCCAGCAGCTGGACTAGCGGGGGGCGGAGGGGGTACAATGAGCAGTTCTTC. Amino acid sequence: CASSWTSGGRRGYNEQFF.

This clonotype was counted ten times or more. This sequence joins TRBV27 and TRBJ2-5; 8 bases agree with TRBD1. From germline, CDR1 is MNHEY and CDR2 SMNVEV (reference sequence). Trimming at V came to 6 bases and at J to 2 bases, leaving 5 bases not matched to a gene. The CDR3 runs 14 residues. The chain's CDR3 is CASRRGDRQETQYF. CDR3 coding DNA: TGTGCCAGCAGGAGGGGGGACAGGCAAGAGACCCAGTACTTC.

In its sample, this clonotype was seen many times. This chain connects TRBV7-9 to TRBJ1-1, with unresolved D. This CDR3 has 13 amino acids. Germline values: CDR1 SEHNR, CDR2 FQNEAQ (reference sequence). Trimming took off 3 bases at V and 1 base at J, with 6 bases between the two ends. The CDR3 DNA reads TGTGCCAGCAGCTTCAAGGGGAACACTGAAGCTTTCTTT. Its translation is CASSFKGNTEAFF.

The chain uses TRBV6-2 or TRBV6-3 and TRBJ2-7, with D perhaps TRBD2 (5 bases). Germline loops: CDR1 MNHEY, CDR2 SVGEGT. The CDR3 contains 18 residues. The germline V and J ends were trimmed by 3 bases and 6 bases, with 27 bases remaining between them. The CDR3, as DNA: TGTGCCAGCAGTTATGGGCCCCGATGGAAGAGGTCGGCGGGCGAGCAGTACTTC. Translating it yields CASSYGPRWKRSAGEQYF.

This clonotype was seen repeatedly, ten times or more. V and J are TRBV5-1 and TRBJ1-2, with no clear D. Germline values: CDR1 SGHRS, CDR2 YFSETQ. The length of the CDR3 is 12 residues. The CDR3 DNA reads TGCGCACGACACTTGAGACATTATGGCTACACCTTC. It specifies CARHLRHYGYTF. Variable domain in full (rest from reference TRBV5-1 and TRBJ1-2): KAGVTQTPRYLIKTRGQQVTLSCSPISGHRSVSWYQQTPGQGLQFLFEYFSETQRNKGNFPGRFSGRQFSNSRSEMNVSTLELGDSALYLCARHLRHYGYTFGSGTRLTVV.

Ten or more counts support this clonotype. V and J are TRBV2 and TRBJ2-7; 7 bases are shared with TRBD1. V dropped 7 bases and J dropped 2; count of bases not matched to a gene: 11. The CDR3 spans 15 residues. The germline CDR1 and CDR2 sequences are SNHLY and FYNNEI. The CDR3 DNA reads TGTGCCAGCAACCGTCTCCGGGACAGCACCTACGAGCAGTACTTC. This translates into CASNRLRDSTYEQYF.

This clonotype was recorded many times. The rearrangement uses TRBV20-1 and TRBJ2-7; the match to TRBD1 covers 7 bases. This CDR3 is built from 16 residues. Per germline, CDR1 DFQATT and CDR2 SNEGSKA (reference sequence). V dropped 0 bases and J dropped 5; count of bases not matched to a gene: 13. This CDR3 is CSARDRRTGEIDEQYF. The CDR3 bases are TGCAGTGCTAGAGATCGGCGCACAGGGGAAATTGACGAGCAGTACTTC.

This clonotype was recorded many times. CDR3 DNA sequence: TGCAGTGCTCAACCGGGACAGGGCTCTGGAAACACCATATATTTT. It is translated as CSAQPGQGSGNTIYF. V is TRBV20-1 and J is TRBJ1-3; 9 bases line up with TRBD1. The length of the CDR3 is 15 residues. Germline V CDR1 and CDR2: DFQATT, SNEGSKA (reference sequence). V was pared by 5 bases and J by 0 bases, with 5 bases of the junction left unmatched.

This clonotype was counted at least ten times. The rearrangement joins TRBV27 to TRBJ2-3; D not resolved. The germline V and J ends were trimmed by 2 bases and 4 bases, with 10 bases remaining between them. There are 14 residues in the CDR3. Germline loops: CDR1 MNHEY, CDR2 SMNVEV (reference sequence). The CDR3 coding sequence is TGTGCCAGCAGTTTAATCCCCCCGGCAGATACGCAGTATTTT. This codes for CASSLIPPADTQYF.

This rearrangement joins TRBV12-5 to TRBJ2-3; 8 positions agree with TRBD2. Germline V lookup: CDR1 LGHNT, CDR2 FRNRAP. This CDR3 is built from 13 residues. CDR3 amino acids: CPPAGGHSDTQYF. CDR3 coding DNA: TGTCCCCCGGCGGGGGGACACTCAGATACGCAGTATTTT.

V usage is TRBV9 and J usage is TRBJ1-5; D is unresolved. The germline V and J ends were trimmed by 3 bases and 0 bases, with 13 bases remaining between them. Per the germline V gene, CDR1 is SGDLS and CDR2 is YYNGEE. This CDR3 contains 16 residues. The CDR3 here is CASSADGTYSNQPQHF. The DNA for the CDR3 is TGTGCCAGCAGCGCCGACGGAACTTATAGCAATCAGCCCCAGCATTTT. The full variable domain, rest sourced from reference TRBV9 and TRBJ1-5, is DSGVTQTPKHLITATGQRVTLRCSPRSGDLSVYWYQQSLDQGLQFLIQYYNGEERAKGNILERFSAQQFPDLHSELNLSSLELGDSALYFCASSADGTYSNQPQHFGDGTRLSIL.

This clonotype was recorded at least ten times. CDR3 sequence: CASSQVTPTEAFF. As DNA, the CDR3 is TGTGCCAGCAGCCAGGTTACACCAACTGAAGCTTTCTTT. The V call is TRBV3-1, the J call TRBJ1-1; no clear D. Germline values: CDR1 LGHDT, CDR2 YNNKEL (reference sequence). The V end was cut by 3 bases, the J end by 5 bases, with 10 bases between. This CDR3 has 13 amino acids.

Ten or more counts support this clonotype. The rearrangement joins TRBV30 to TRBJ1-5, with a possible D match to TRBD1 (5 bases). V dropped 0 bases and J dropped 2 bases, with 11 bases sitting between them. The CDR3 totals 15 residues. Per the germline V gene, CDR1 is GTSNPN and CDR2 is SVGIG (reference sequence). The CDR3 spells CAWSVSGIGNQPQHF. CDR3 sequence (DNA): TGTGCCTGGAGTGTATCAGGGATTGGCAATCAGCCCCAGCATTTT.

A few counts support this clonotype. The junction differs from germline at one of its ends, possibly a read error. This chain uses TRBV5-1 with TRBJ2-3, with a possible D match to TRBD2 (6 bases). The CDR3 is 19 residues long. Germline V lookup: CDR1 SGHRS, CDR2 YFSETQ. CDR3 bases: TGTGCCAGCAGCTTGGCCTATGGGGACTGGCCCTCTAACACAGATACGCAGTATTTT. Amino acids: CASSLAYGDWPSNTDTQYF. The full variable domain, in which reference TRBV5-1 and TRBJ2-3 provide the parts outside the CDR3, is KAGVTQTPRYLIKTRGQQVTLSCSPISGHRSVSWYQQTPGQGLQFLFEYFSETQRNKGNFPGRFSGRQFSNSRSEMNVSTLELGDSALYLCASSLAYGDWPSNTDTQYFGPGTRLTVL.